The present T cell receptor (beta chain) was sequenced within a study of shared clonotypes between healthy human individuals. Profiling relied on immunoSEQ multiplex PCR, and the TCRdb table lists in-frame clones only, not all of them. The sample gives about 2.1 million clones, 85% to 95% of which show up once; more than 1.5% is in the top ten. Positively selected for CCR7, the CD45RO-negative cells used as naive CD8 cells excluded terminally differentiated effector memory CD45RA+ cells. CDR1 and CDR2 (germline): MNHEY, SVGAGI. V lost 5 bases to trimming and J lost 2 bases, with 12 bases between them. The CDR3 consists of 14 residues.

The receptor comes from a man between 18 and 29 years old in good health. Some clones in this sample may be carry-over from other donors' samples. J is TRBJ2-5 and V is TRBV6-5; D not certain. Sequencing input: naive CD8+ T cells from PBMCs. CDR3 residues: CASSKIAFQETQYF. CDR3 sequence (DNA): TGTGCCAGCAGTAAAATAGCCTTTCAAGAGACCCAGTACTTC.